The present T cell receptor (beta chain) was sequenced within a study of post-analysis software for immune sequencing data (dated by TCRdb to the mid-2010s). Background for the entire study: The recorded disease courses included relapsing-remitting, secondary progressive and progressive-relapsing multiple sclerosis, and some patients had no subtype annotation. Patient repertoires were compared against 11 previously published healthy control repertoires from donors aged roughly 6 to 28 years. A subset of samples was prepared in parallel using single-end sample barcoding, then pooled and co-amplified after Illumina adapter ligation.

The germline V gene sets CDR1 to MNHEY and CDR2 to SVGAGI. Clipping removes 7 bases from V and 5 bases from J, with 4 as the unmatched junction base count. Reading from cysteine to phenylalanine, the CDR3 counts 13 amino acids. The kept DNA is CDR3 alone, 39 bases in frame from the first base. Study-wide conclusions, independent of this receptor: When samples were clustered directly using the F measure, samples prepared in the same batch co-clustered strongly, which prompted a batch-effect correction. The multiple sclerosis patient group was slightly younger than the control group. Normalized Chao1 diversity was significantly lower in multiple sclerosis patients than controls, suggesting substantial peripheral T-cell clonal expansion. Significantly higher frequencies in patients than in controls were found for five TRBV segments, including TRBV5-6, TRBV5-1 and TRBV20-1.

Note on this clonotype: Its target antigen remains unknown. No much larger clonotype is one base removed from it; base qualities were not supplied.

The receptor library was made with PCR. Reads for this sample came from an Illumina HiSeq 2500. To reduce PCR and sequencing biases, unique molecular identifiers were built into the TCR beta cDNA libraries. Approximately 500,000 cDNA molecules were obtained per 1 to 10 million input T cells, so each molecule approximated one T cell. The patient libraries were prepared and sequenced with the same protocol used for the earlier healthy control dataset. Within a given batch, samples were prepared together, multiplexed and sequenced on the same HiSeq lane. The paper's data handling went like this. Raw barcoded reads were processed with MIGEC, and single-read molecular identifier groups were discarded before consensus assembly and CDR3 extraction. Clonotype tables were post-analysed with VDJtools, normalizing diversity by down-sampling all datasets to the smallest sample size. Repertoire overlap clustering matched CDR3 amino acid but not nucleotide sequences to correct batch-related cross-sample contamination. The public reads were reanalyzed by TCRdb: fastp trimming at Q25, MiXCR alignment, in-frame beta chains only. Here each entry gathers all rows of one CDR3 protein and keeps the most common genes and DNA. These V and J calls derive from TCRdb rather than the authors' analysis. This sample is represented by hundreds of thousands of distinct CDR3 sequences; roughly three fifths of them were singletons. The ten top clones hold about 11% of the sample.

TCR beta repertoires were profiled from peripheral blood of under 15 young patients with multiple sclerosis to demonstrate the VDJtools post-analysis software. The patients with multiple sclerosis were children and adolescents between roughly 6 and 17 years of age. The chain joins TRBV6-5 to TRBJ2-3; 9 central bases correspond to TRBD1. This sequence originates from a girl under 10 years old with multiple sclerosis. Sequencing was done on a sample of blood. The CDR3: CASIRQGGDTQYF. The sequence in DNA is TGTGCCAGCATCAGACAGGGGGGAGATACGCAGTATTTT.